The T cell receptor beta chain described here comes from a study of CD8+ T cells in alopecia areata. The wider study: Twice a day, 5 to 10 mg of oral tofacitinib was administered to treated patients. Severity scoring for treated patients was based on the percentage of affected scalp area.

The study, taken as a whole, reports: The link between baseline CD8+ expansion and response remains uncertain with one nonresponder.

The CDR3 has 14 amino acids. Trimming cost V 1 base and J 4 bases, with 10 bases left between them. From germline, CDR1 is LGHNA and CDR2 YSLEER. Documented treatment: oral pan-JAK inhibitor, 5-10 mg twice daily. PBMCs served as the source from which CD4+ and CD8+ T cells were sorted. Notes on this clone: Its cognate antigen is unknown.

Extracted RNA was reverse transcribed, and the resulting cDNA served as sequencing template. Clones were read by immunoSEQ multiplex PCR, and TCRdb kept only the in-frame ones, dropping some. Seen here are about 200,000 clones, 55% to 70% observed once, and the top ten hold about 5.1%. Sequenced material: CD4+ T cells sorted from blood, taken at week 24, from a patient treated with tofacitinib. This TCR was sampled from a human donor with alopecia areata. This chain uses TRBV4-3 with TRBJ2-5; D uncertain. The CDR3 DNA sequence: TGCGCCAGCAGCCAAGTGGCTAGGGTAGAGACCCAGTACTTC. It codes for CASSQVARVETQYF.